A single sample gave rise to the 5 T cell receptor beta chains below, sequenced in a study of T cell responses to AZD1222 COVID-19 vaccine. Assay: immunoSEQ multiplex PCR; the TCRdb copy retains only in-frame clones and omits some. The sample carries 85,000 to 120,000 clones, 90% recorded once. The material was peripheral blood, obtained on day 0 of AZD1222 vaccination. These receptors were obtained from an adult in good health.

The chain joins TRBV15 to TRBJ1-1, with unresolved D. Germline CDR1 is LNHNV and CDR2 is YYDKDF (reference sequence). This CDR3 is built from 14 residues. V was cut by 0 bases and J by 0 bases, with 5 bases left in between. Here the CDR3 DNA reads TGTGCCACCAGCAGAGATTTAATGAACACTGAAGCTTTCTTT. It is translated as CATSRDLMNTEAFF.

The rearrangement joins TRBV27 to TRBJ1-2, with a weak D call TRBD1 (5 bases). The CDR3 extends over 15 amino acids. Trimming stripped 3 bases from V and 4 bases from J, with 15 bases between. Looked up from germline, CDR1 is MNHEY and CDR2 is SMNVEV (reference sequence). In DNA, the CDR3 is TGTGCCAGCAGTTTGGGACCTCAGAGGGGCTATGGCTACACCTTC. It translates to CASSLGPQRGYGYTF.

The chain is built from TRBV10-3 and TRBJ1-2; a weak D match, TRBD1 (6 bases). Germline CDR1 and CDR2: ENHRY and SYGVKD. This CDR3 comprises 15 residues. Between the trimmed V and J ends, which lost 0 bases and 5 bases, there was a span of 13 bases. For the CDR3, the DNA is TGTGCCATCAGTGAGTCGTTGGACAGTTTTTATGGCTACACCTTC. Encoded protein: CAISESLDSFYGYTF.

The chain couples TRBV24-1 to TRBJ2-1, with D hard to call. Trimming removed 4 bases at V and 5 bases at J, with 14 bases between. The CDR3 is made up of 15 amino acids. The germline CDR1 and CDR2 sequences are KGHDR and SFDVKD. DNA for the CDR3: TGTGCCACCAGTGACCAAAACCACTTCAACAATGAGCAGTTCTTC. Translating gives CATSDQNHFNNEQFF.

V is TRBV3-1 (or the pseudogene TRBV3-2) and J is TRBJ2-3, with TRBD2 matching over 12 bases. Losses at the gene ends were 2 bases for V and 11 bases for J; bases not matched to a gene: 2. The germline gives CDR1 LGHDT, CDR2 YNNKEL (reference sequence). CDR3 length: 13 amino acids. The CDR3: CASSQTSGRMQYF. The CDR3 DNA is TGTGCCAGCAGCCAAACTAGCGGGAGGATGCAGTATTTT.